Listed below are T cell receptor beta chains from one sample, sequenced in a study of T cells expressing NK-cell markers. Following a re-call of the 5' RACE reads, TCRdb has one entry per CDR3 protein and lacks DNA. The sample data list under 500,000 distinct CDR3 sequences. Sequencing was done on a sample of blood T cells: a sorted CD56 or NKG2C T cell subset, CD4+ or CD8+ T cells, or bulk PBMC T cells (not recorded which). The receptors were gathered from a woman between 18 and 69 years old in good health. CDR3s include the opening cysteine and the closing phenylalanine or tryptophan.

V	J	CDR3
TRBV12-3/TRBV12-4	TRBJ2-5	CASSFDTRAQETQYF
TRBV6-1	TRBJ2-4	CASSDPRDLAKNIQYF
TRBV9	TRBJ1-1	CASSVEAAMNTEAFF
TRBV27	TRBJ2-1	CASSSPGREQFF
TRBV7-3	TRBJ2-7	CASSLRRDDEQYF
TRBV19	TRBJ2-1	CASSIDRGAGDDEQFF
TRBV7-2	TRBJ2-3	CASSLARLEYTDTQYF
TRBV12-3/TRBV12-4	TRBJ2-7	CASKPRLTDEQYF
TRBV29-1	TRBJ2-3	CSVEEQGALTDTQYF
TRBV10-1	TRBJ2-3	CASSLDGATDTQYF
TRBV29-1	TRBJ1-2	CSVEGFYGYTF
TRBV19	TRBJ1-2	CASSLGDSEGYGYTF
TRBV24-1	TRBJ2-2	CATSDTPSGGAAGELFF
TRBV30	TRBJ2-1	CAWSLAGEQFF
TRBV2	TRBJ1-5	CASRENQGGQPQHF
TRBV7-7	TRBJ2-1	CASSPHPGSDEQFF
TRBV10-2	TRBJ2-3	CASRSRGFGDTQYF
TRBV29-1	TRBJ2-1	CSSFGGLASEQFF
TRBV18	TRBJ2-7	CASSRLAGDDEQYF
TRBV6-5	TRBJ2-4	CASSSPVTRGGNIQYF
TRBV6-5	TRBJ2-5	CASSYRGLGTQETQYF
TRBV20-1	TRBJ2-1	CSASGGYEQFF
TRBV3-1	TRBJ1-1	CASSLGFGTEAFF
TRBV5-5	TRBJ2-2	CASRGTGGNTGELFF
TRBV9	TRBJ2-3	CASSVAIRGATDTQYF
TRBV27	TRBJ2-7	CASSLTGGIYEQYF
TRBV20-1	TRBJ2-5	CSARGGSGSLETQYF
TRBV9	TRBJ2-5	CASSVESQKETQYF
TRBV6-1	TRBJ1-5	CASRDRVGQPQHF
TRBV7-8	TRBJ2-1	CASSGKESSYNEQFF
TRBV7-9	TRBJ1-2	CASSPRTGQNYGYTF
TRBV6-1	TRBJ2-5	CASSGTGRAPQETQYF
TRBV5-1	TRBJ2-2	CASSPGPPGELFF
TRBV6-1	TRBJ1-2	CASSEGVGAAYGYTF
TRBV20-1	TRBJ1-5	CSAKDRVGPQHF
TRBV20-1	TRBJ1-1	CSANPKAWNTEAFF
TRBV3-1	TRBJ1-1	CASTHQAVGTEAFF
TRBV20-1	TRBJ2-5	CSARATRGDQETQYF
TRBV5-6	TRBJ1-1	CASSLVDRGTEAFF
TRBV3-1	TRBJ2-1	CASSQIRGRRDEQFF
TRBV12-3/TRBV12-4	TRBJ1-1	CASSLLGHNTEAFF
TRBV6-2/TRBV6-3	TRBJ1-5	CASSPFDRGRYQPQHF
TRBV28	TRBJ1-2	CASRPRGPTGNGYTF
TRBV19	TRBJ2-1	CASSDGDILYNEQFF
TRBV11-2	TRBJ1-1	CASSLGQGDAEAFF
TRBV6-1	TRBJ1-1	CASSAGTARRGTEAFF
TRBV28	TRBJ1-2	CASSQQNYGYTF
TRBV7-9	TRBJ2-4	CASSLGTALYF
TRBV2	TRBJ2-5	CASKGEAYQETQYF
TRBV29-1	TRBJ2-1	CSVEVWVPDNEQFF
TRBV20-1	TRBJ2-7	CSAGTGGVWEQYF
TRBV4-3	TRBJ2-2	CASSQDDGGLPTGELFF
TRBV6-5	TRBJ1-4	CASSHVRTGPATNEKLFF
TRBV20-1	TRBJ2-2	CSGGTGDVGELFF